This T cell receptor (beta chain) was profiled in a study of blood T cell repertoires in COVID-19. Study-wide context: Samples taken during acute and convalescent COVID-19 were collected in the United States, Italy and Spain. The cDNA or gDNA used as material had been derived from T cells, B-cell-depleted T cells, or PBMCs.

Seattle's cohort entered during active infection and was followed longitudinally. Clones were sequenced by immunoSEQ multiplex PCR, and TCRdb holds only the in-frame ones, with some missing. The data show 140,000 or so clones, 84% seen once. V was pared by 3 bases and J by 0 bases, with 6 bases between. The CDR3 is made up of 14 amino acids. Looked up from germline, CDR1 is DFQATT and CDR2 is SNEGSKA (reference sequence). The specimen sequenced was peripheral blood. The TCR originated in a man aged 30 to 39 with COVID-19, enrolled during active disease. V gene TRBV20-1 combines with J gene TRBJ2-6; D unresolved. CDR3 protein: CSASRSSGANVLTF. The CDR3 nucleotides read TGCAGTGCTAGTCGCAGCTCTGGGGCCAACGTCCTGACTTTC.